This T cell receptor beta chain appears in the sequencing data of a study of PD-L1 blockade in urothelial cancer. With V trimmed by 0 bases and J by 5 bases, 10 bases remained unmatched. Germline values: CDR1 SGHNT, CDR2 YYREEE (reference sequence). The CDR3 runs 16 residues. The repertoire was sequenced with immunoSEQ multiplex PCR; TCRdb's copy has only in-frame clones and lacks some. The sample lists about 42,000 clones; about 80% were seen once. The material sequenced was PBMCs, taken around atezolizumab (anti-PD-L1) treatment. V and J are TRBV5-4 and TRBJ2-7; 8 bases line up with TRBD2. The origin of this receptor is an older man with urothelial cancer. The CDR3: CASSLGGSGILHEQYF. CDR3 sequence (DNA): TGTGCCAGCAGCTTGGGTGGTAGCGGGATACTCCACGAGCAGTACTTC.